This passage covers 28 T cell receptor beta chains from one sample sequenced in a study of spatial heterogeneity in lung cancer. Findings of the study overall: One measure, the expanded intratumoral alpha and beta TCR count, tracked tumor mutation counts.

In TCRdb, the 5' RACE reads were re-called with MiXCR into one record per CDR3 protein. The sample shows 10,000 to 15,000 distinct CDR3 sequences, 6% to 7% of them seen only once. No antigens are known for them. Time point meaning: sample taken at primary tumor resection. Sequenced material: lung tumor tissue, taken at surgery. All receptors derive from a female donor with early-stage non-small cell lung cancer.

This clonotype was seen ten or more times. The V call is TRBV20-1, the J call TRBJ2-5; 7 nucleotides match TRBD2. CDR3 length: 14 residues. Germline trimming cut 0 bases from V and 4 bases from J; bases unmatched to any gene: 5. Germline CDR1 and CDR2: DFQATT and SNEGSKA (reference sequence). CDR3: CSAREAGAIETQYF. The CDR3 DNA is TGCAGTGCTAGAGAGGCGGGAGCTATAGAGACCCAGTACTTC.

This clonotype was seen ten or more times. The chain has TRBV6-5 and TRBJ1-5, with 9 bases lining up with TRBD1. This CDR3 is 14 amino acids long. V was clipped by 6 bases and J by 6 bases; unmatched bases: 6. Germline V gene sequence: CDR1 MNHEY, CDR2 SVGAGI. CDR3 nucleotide sequence: TGTGCCAGCAGGGCGGACAGGGGAAGTCAGCCCCAGCATTTT. Protein sequence: CASRADRGSQPQHF.

In its sample, this clonotype ranks as medium-sized. The chain links TRBV7-8 to TRBJ2-3; TRBD1 matches at 8 bases. Germline values: CDR1 SGHVS, CDR2 FQNEAQ. The CDR3 is 15 amino acids. The V and J ends lost 3 bases and 1 base, in that order; junction bases with no gene match: 3. CDR3 DNA sequence: TGTGCCAGCAGCTTTCAGACAGGGGGCACAGATACGCAGTATTTT. It is translated as CASSFQTGGTDTQYF. Based on the CDR3 plus reference TRBV7-8 and TRBJ2-3, the full variable domain is GAGVSQSPRYKVAKRGQDVALRCDPISGHVSLFWYQQALGQGPEFLTYFQNEAQLDKSGLPSDRFFAERPEGSVSTLKIQRTQQEDSAVYLCASSFQTGGTDTQYFGPGTRLTVL.

This clonotype is medium-sized by share. This chain joins TRBV12-3 or TRBV12-4 and TRBJ2-1; TRBD2 might be the D (5 bases). This CDR3 spans 15 amino acids. V was shortened by 8 bases and J by 2 bases, with 16 bases between the two germline ends. The CDR3: CASQKSGSPYNEQFF. CDR3 bases: TGTGCCAGCCAAAAAAGCGGAAGCCCCTACAATGAGCAGTTCTTC.

The rearrangement joins TRBV10-3 to TRBJ1-5; D possibly corresponds to TRBD1 (5 bases). In germline, CDR1 is ENHRY, CDR2 SYGVKD. Trimming shortened V by 6 bases and J by 4 bases, and 13 bases separated the two germline ends. The CDR3 is made up of 14 amino acids. The CDR3 spells CAIRPGLGNQPQHF. The CDR3 DNA sequence: TGTGCCATCAGACCAGGGTTAGGGAATCAGCCCCAGCATTTT.

This clonotype was seen at least ten times. The chain has TRBV27 and TRBJ1-6; TRBD1 aligns across 7 bases. J lost 5 bases, V lost 4 bases, and 8 bases had no gene match. This CDR3 comprises 16 residues. Germline values: CDR1 MNHEY, CDR2 SMNVEV (reference sequence). The CDR3 DNA reads TGTGCCAGCAGTTGGTTCGGCGGGACAGATAATTCACCCCTCCACTTT. Translation: CASSWFGGTDNSPLHF.

This clonotype was counted many times. The chain combines TRBV28 with TRBJ2-7; 8 positions match TRBD2. CDR1 is MDHEN and CDR2 is SYDVKM in the germline V gene. This CDR3 is built from 15 residues. Trimming took 5 bases from V and 2 from J; bases not matched to a gene: 8. CDR3 in DNA: TGTGCCAGCAGTACCCCGGGTAGCGGGGCCTACGAGCAGTACTTC. Translating it yields CASSTPGSGAYEQYF.

This clonotype was observed many times. The chain recombines TRBV7-2 with TRBJ2-5; TRBD1 matches 8 bases. This CDR3 is built from 14 residues. The germline V gene has CDR1 SGHTA and CDR2 FQGNSA. V was pared by 5 bases and J by 2 bases, with 4 bases of the junction left unmatched. The CDR3: CASSRGTGQETQYF. The CDR3 region has the DNA TGTGCCAGCAGCCGAGGGACAGGTCAAGAGACCCAGTACTTC.

By frequency in the sample, this clonotype is medium-sized. The gene calls are TRBV27 and TRBJ2-3; D is perhaps TRBD1 (5 bases). V was clipped by 6 bases and J by 6 bases, with 19 bases between them. CDR3 length: 15 residues. From germline, CDR1 is MNHEY and CDR2 SMNVEV (reference sequence). CDR3 nucleotide sequence: TGTGCCAGCAGGAGATCCTGGCAGGGCCGGGATACGCAGTATTTT. Residues: CASRRSWQGRDTQYF.

This clonotype came up many times. The V call is TRBV7-2, the J call TRBJ1-5; TRBD1 matches 7 bases. The CDR3 sequence is 13 residues long. Trimming cost V 8 bases and J 11 bases; bases outside gene matches: 12. Per germline, CDR1 SGHTA and CDR2 FQGNSA. CDR3 DNA sequence: TGTGCCAGCCGATTCGACAGGGTTGTGACCCAGCATTTT. This codes for CASRFDRVVTQHF.

This clonotype was recorded many times. J is TRBJ2-5 and V is TRBV6-5; 7 positions agree with TRBD1. With 7 bases clipped from V and 5 bases from J, the junction kept 7 bases outside the gene matches. The CDR3 spans 13 residues. Germline lookup yields CDR1 MNHEY and CDR2 SVGAGI. The CDR3 bases are TGTGCCAGCAAGACAGGGCTGGCGGAGACCCAGTACTTC. The encoded protein is CASKTGLAETQYF.

This clonotype is labeled medium-sized. This chain uses TRBV11-2 with TRBJ1-1, with D unresolved. V lost 0 bases and J lost 4, with 3 bases in between. Germline loops: CDR1 SGHAT, CDR2 FQNNGV. The CDR3 spans 12 residues. The CDR3 nucleotides are TGTGCCAGCAGCTTAGAATTCACTGAAGCTTTCTTT. Protein sequence: CASSLEFTEAFF.

The chain employs TRBV15 and TRBJ2-1; tentative D call: TRBD2 (5 bases). Germline V gene lookup returns CDR1 LNHNV and CDR2 YYDKDF (reference sequence). This CDR3 has 12 amino acids. The germline V and J ends were trimmed by 8 bases and 3 bases, with 8 bases remaining between them. The CDR3 reads CATAAGYNEQFF. The CDR3 DNA is TGTGCCACCGCCGCGGGCTACAATGAGCAGTTCTTC.

This clonotype qualifies as medium-sized (0.01 to 0.1%). The rearrangement links TRBV11-2 to TRBJ2-5, with 7 bases fitting TRBD1. This CDR3 is built from 16 residues. The V and J ends lost 5 bases and 5 bases, in that order; junction bases with no gene match: 14. CDR1 and CDR2 (germline): SGHAT, FQNNGV. CDR3 coding DNA: TGTGCCAGCAGCCGACAAGGACAGGTCCAGGGGGAGACCCAGTACTTC. It yields the protein CASSRQGQVQGETQYF.

In its sample, this clonotype ranks as medium-sized. The chain uses TRBV9 and TRBJ2-2; D is possibly TRBD2 (6 bases). Trimming stripped 2 bases from V and 8 bases from J, with 19 bases between. Germline CDR1 reads SGDLS; CDR2 reads YYNGEE. The CDR3 contains 16 residues. CDR3 region: CASSVTEAGPLGELFF. The CDR3 bases are TGTGCCAGCAGCGTTACGGAAGCGGGCCCTCTGGGGGAGCTGTTTTTT.

This clonotype came up many times. The chain employs TRBV25-1 and TRBJ2-5, with 7 bases identical to TRBD2. Germline CDR1 reads MGHDK; CDR2 reads SYGVNS. J lost 1 base, V lost 6 bases, and 8 bases had no gene match. This CDR3 is 15 amino acids long. The CDR3 DNA is TGTGCCAGCAGCCGAGGAAGCGGGACCCAAGAGACCCAGTACTTC. Translated, it gives CASSRGSGTQETQYF. The full variable domain, in which reference TRBV25-1 and TRBJ2-5 provide the parts outside the CDR3, is EADIYQTPRYLVIGTGKKITLECSQTMGHDKMYWYQQDPGMELHLIHYSYGVNSTEKGDLSSESTVSRIRTEHFPLTLESARPSHTSQYLCASSRGSGTQETQYFGPGTRLLVL.

This clonotype was detected ten times or more. The chain links TRBV4-2 to TRBJ2-3; 9 nucleotides agree with TRBD1. The germline gives CDR1 LGHNA, CDR2 YNFKEQ. This CDR3 contains 16 residues. The V gene end was trimmed by 5 bases and the J gene end by 3 bases; junction bases not matched to a gene: 9. This CDR3 reads CASSAQGARVTDTQYF. CDR3 bases: TGTGCCAGCAGCGCACAGGGGGCGCGAGTTACAGATACGCAGTATTTT.

This clonotype showed up many times. Because the CDR3's place on the DNA is in doubt, the DNA is left out and the CDR3 is given as listed by TCRdb. V gene TRBV4-3 combines with J gene TRBJ2-4. The CDR3 comprises 17 residues, both ends counted. Per the germline V gene, CDR1 is LGHNA and CDR2 is YSLEER. This chain's CDR3 is CASSQDFVPAAKNIQYF.

The V gene is TRBV6-5, the J gene TRBJ1-1, with unresolved D. The CDR3 covers 15 residues. Germline V gives CDR1 MNHEY, CDR2 SVGAGI. Trimming took 0 bases from V and 0 from J, leaving 8 bases between them. The CDR3 sequence: CASSYSQRMNTEAFF. The CDR3 DNA reads TGTGCCAGCAGTTACTCGCAACGGATGAACACTGAAGCTTTCTTT.

This clonotype came up many times. The chain uses TRBV6-2 or TRBV6-3 and TRBJ1-5; D perhaps matches TRBD1 (5 bases). V dropped 5 bases and J dropped 11 bases, with 19 bases sitting between them. CDR1 is MNHEY and CDR2 is SVGEGT in the germline V gene. The CDR3 has 14 amino acids. The CDR3 region has the DNA TGTGCCAGCAGTCCCAATTGGGGGGAATCCTCCCAGCATTTT. The encoded protein is CASSPNWGESSQHF.

This clonotype was counted many times. This chain links TRBV28 with TRBJ2-7; no firm D call. CDR3 size: 13 residues. Germline CDR1 and CDR2: MDHEN and SYDVKM. Trimming left V 6 bases short and J 4 bases short, with 13 bases between. The CDR3: CASRVDGAYEQYF. The CDR3 DNA follows: TGTGCCAGCAGGGTGGACGGTGCATACGAGCAGTACTTC. Full variable domain (outside the CDR3, taken from reference TRBV28 and TRBJ2-7): DVKVTQSSRYLVKRTGEKVFLECVQDMDHENMFWYRQDPGLGLRLIYFSYDVKMKEKGDIPEGYSVSREKKERFSLILESASTNQTSMYLCASRVDGAYEQYFGPGTRLTVT.

By frequency in the sample, this clonotype is medium-sized (0.01 to 0.1%). The genes are TRBV11-2 and TRBJ2-6, with a possible D match to TRBD1 (5 bases). CDR3 length: 19 amino acids. Trimming took off 0 bases at V and 4 bases at J, with 19 bases between the two ends. Germline loops: CDR1 SGHAT, CDR2 FQNNGV. The CDR3 bases are TGTGCCAGCAGCTTAGACAGGGTGCCCTCTAGTTCCGGGGCCAACGTCCTGACTTTC. This codes for CASSLDRVPSSSGANVLTF. Complete variable domain (other parts from reference TRBV11-2 and TRBJ2-6): EAGVAQSPRYKIIEKRQSVAFWCNPISGHATLYWYQQILGQGPKLLIQFQNNGVVDDSQLPKDRFSAERLKGVDSTLKIQPAKLEDSAVYLCASSLDRVPSSSGANVLTFGAGSRLTVL.

This clonotype was observed at least ten times. The chain is built from TRBV7-2 and TRBJ2-7; 7 bases line up with TRBD2. This CDR3 contains 17 residues. The V segment lost 1 base and the J segment 4 bases; nucleotides outside the gene matches: 13. Germline CDR1 and CDR2: SGHTA and FQGNSA. CDR3 sequence reads: CASSLDGLSGGGYEQYF. The CDR3 region has the DNA TGTGCCAGCAGCTTAGATGGACTCTCGGGAGGCGGTTACGAGCAGTACTTC.

The chain recombines TRBV18 with TRBJ2-7; possibly TRBD1 for D (5 bases). The ends were cut back, 3 bases at V and 2 bases at J, with 14 bases in the middle. CDR1 KGHSH and CDR2 LQKENI come from the germline V gene. The CDR3 is 15 amino acids. CDR3 in DNA: TGTGCCAGCTCACCGGACCAGGGATGGGCCTACGAGCAGTACTTC. This sequence encodes CASSPDQGWAYEQYF.

This clonotype has a count of ten or more. The J gene is TRBJ1-2, the V gene TRBV5-5, with TRBD1 as a possible D gene (5 bases). This CDR3 has 15 amino acids. V was cut by 0 bases and J by 3 bases, with 12 bases left in between. Germline V gives CDR1 SGHKS, CDR2 YYEKEE (reference sequence). The CDR3 here is CASSLVRQGDYGYTF. Written as DNA, the CDR3 is TGTGCCAGCAGCTTGGTGCGGCAGGGCGACTATGGCTACACCTTC.

The V and J genes are TRBV6-2 or TRBV6-3 and TRBJ2-2, with D tentatively TRBD1 (6 bases). The CDR3 loop spans 15 amino acids. Trimming pared 6 bases from V and 7 bases from J, leaving 18 bases between. CDR1 is MNHEY, CDR2 SVGEGT, per germline. This chain's CDR3 is CASRPPTGFHGELFF. In DNA form, the CDR3 reads TGTGCCAGCAGACCTCCAACAGGGTTCCACGGGGAGCTGTTTTTT.

Many counts were recorded for this clonotype. This sequence joins TRBV6-5 and TRBJ2-3, with D perhaps given as TRBD1 or TRBD2 (6 bases each). V was trimmed by 1 base and J by 0 bases, leaving 11 bases between them. Germline lookup yields CDR1 MNHEY and CDR2 SVGAGI. The CDR3 is 16 residues long. Here the CDR3 reads CASSYWGAGSTDTQYF. The CDR3 DNA is TGTGCCAGCAGTTACTGGGGGGCGGGGAGCACAGATACGCAGTATTTT.

In its sample, this clonotype ranks as medium-sized. V is TRBV7-2 and J is TRBJ1-1; 10 positions agree with TRBD1. With 5 bases clipped from V and 2 bases from J, the junction kept 8 bases outside the gene matches. The CDR3 has 16 residues. CDR1 is SGHTA, CDR2 FQGNSA, per germline. The CDR3 nucleotides read TGTGCCAGCAGCCGCCGACAGGGGGCCGCAAACACTGAAGCTTTCTTT. This translates into CASSRRQGAANTEAFF.